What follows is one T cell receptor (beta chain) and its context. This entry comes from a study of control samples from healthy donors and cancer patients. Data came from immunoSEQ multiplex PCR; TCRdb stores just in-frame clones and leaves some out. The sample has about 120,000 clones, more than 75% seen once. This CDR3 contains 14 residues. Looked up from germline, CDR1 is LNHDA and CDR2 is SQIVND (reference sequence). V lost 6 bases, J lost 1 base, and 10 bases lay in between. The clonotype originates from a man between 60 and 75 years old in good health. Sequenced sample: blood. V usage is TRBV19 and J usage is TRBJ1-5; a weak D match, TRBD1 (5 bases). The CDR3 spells CASSDRQSNQPQHF. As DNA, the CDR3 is TGTGCCAGTAGCGACAGACAGAGCAATCAGCCCCAGCATTTT.